Presented here are 30 T cell receptor beta chains from one specimen sequenced in a study of cytotoxic CD8 clonotypes in ibrutinib-treated CLL. Profiling relied on immunoSEQ multiplex PCR, and the TCRdb table lists in-frame clones only, not all of them. This table has under 75,000 clones, 65% to 75% appearing once. Sequencing was performed on PBMCs, taken after 12 months of ibrutinib treatment. Receptors were obtained from a human donor with chronic lymphocytic leukemia.

The chain couples TRBV29-1 to TRBJ2-1; 7 bases match TRBD1. Looked up from germline, CDR1 is SQVTM and CDR2 is ANQGSEA. V was clipped by 5 bases and J by 5 bases; unmatched bases: 6. This CDR3 has 13 residues. In DNA form, the CDR3 reads TGCAGCGTTCAAGGGACAGTCAACAATGAGCAGTTCTTC. Translation: CSVQGTVNNEQFF.

This rearrangement joins TRBV5-6 to TRBJ2-2, with 9 bases that match TRBD1. The CDR3 extends over 16 amino acids. Germline CDR1 SGHDT, CDR2 YYEEEE. The V and J ends lost 1 base and 5 bases, in that order; junction bases with no gene match: 6. The CDR3 loop reads CASSLRRTGETGELFF. In DNA form, the CDR3 reads TGTGCCAGCAGCTTGCGTCGGACAGGGGAAACCGGGGAGCTGTTTTTT. Full variable domain (missing parts from reference TRBV5-6 and TRBJ2-2): DAGVTQSPTHLIKTRGQQVTLRCSPKSGHDTVSWYQQALGQGPQFIFQYYEEEERQRGNFPDRFSGHQFPNYSSELNVNALLLGDSALYLCASSLRRTGETGELFFGEGSRLTVL.

The chain couples TRBV27 to TRBJ2-1; tentatively, D is TRBD2 (6 bases). V lost 4 bases, J lost 12 bases, and 19 bases lay in between. CDR1 is MNHEY and CDR2 is SMNVEV in the germline V gene (reference sequence). This CDR3 spans 14 amino acids. CDR3 DNA: TGTGCCAGCAGTTCAATACTAGCTCCCGGGGGGCAGTTCTTC. It specifies CASSSILAPGGQFF.

The chain employs TRBV9 and TRBJ1-1, with D uncertain. This CDR3 has 14 amino acids. The germline gives CDR1 SGDLS, CDR2 YYNGEE. Trimming shortened V by 4 bases and J by 1 base, and 11 bases separated the two germline ends. CDR3 in DNA: TGTGCCAGCAGCTTCAGCGACACGAACACTGAAGCTTTCTTT. As protein: CASSFSDTNTEAFF.

This clone is classed as medium-sized. V gene TRBV18 combines with J gene TRBJ2-2; unclear D gene. This CDR3 has 15 amino acids. Germline V gives CDR1 KGHSH, CDR2 LQKENI. V was clipped by 2 bases and J by 7 bases, with 14 bases between them. CDR3 coding DNA: TGTGCCAGCTCACCAAAAGACACTGGTGGCGGGGAGCTGTTTTTT. It is translated as CASSPKDTGGGELFF.

This chain links TRBV30 with TRBJ1-1; TRBD1 matches 7 bases. The CDR3 contains 11 residues. The V and J ends lost 5 bases and 7 bases, in that order; junction bases with no gene match: 4. CDR1 and CDR2 from the germline V gene are GTSNPN and SVGIG (reference sequence). CDR3 loop: CAWDRAFEAFF. The CDR3 DNA reads as TGTGCCTGGGACAGGGCCTTTGAAGCTTTCTTT. Supplemented by reference TRBV30 and TRBJ1-1, the full variable domain reads SQTIHQWPATLVQPVGSPLSLECTVEGTSNPNLYWYRQAAGRGLQLLFYSVGIGQISSEVPQNLSASRPQDRQFILSSKKLLLSDSGFYLCAWDRAFEAFFGQGTRLTVV.

This chain links TRBV4-1 with TRBJ2-2; weak D call: TRBD2 (5 bases). This CDR3 has 15 amino acids. V was clipped by 2 bases and J by 2 bases, with 9 bases between them. Germline V gives CDR1 MGHRA, CDR2 YSYEKL. The CDR3 protein is CASSQRSGNTGELFF. DNA of the CDR3: TGCGCCAGCAGCCAACGAAGCGGAAACACCGGGGAGCTGTTTTTT.

This clone was counted only a few times. The CDR3 protein is CASTKDRSRNQPQHF. For the CDR3, the DNA is TGTGCCAGCACCAAAGACAGGTCTCGCAATCAGCCCCAGCATTTT. The chain uses TRBV21-1 and TRBJ1-5; the DNA was not compared with TRBD1, the D call given in the table. TRBV21-1 is a known pseudogene. The CDR3 has 15 amino acids.

V usage is TRBV5-4 and J usage is TRBJ2-5; 9 positions match TRBD1. The ends lost 2 bases at V and 3 bases at J; junction bases unmatched: 2. Germline lookup yields CDR1 SGHNT and CDR2 YYREEE (reference sequence). The CDR3 is 14 residues long. This chain's CDR3 is CASSFWDREETQYF. The DNA for the CDR3 is TGTGCCAGCAGCTTCTGGGACAGGGAAGAGACCCAGTACTTC.

The chain uses TRBV2 and TRBJ2-3, with 10 bases lining up with TRBD1. Trimming at V came to 5 bases and at J to 3 bases, leaving 8 bases not matched to a gene. Germline assignment: CDR1 SNHLY and CDR2 FYNNEI. This CDR3 is built from 16 residues. In DNA form, the CDR3 reads TGTGCCAGCAGTCCCCGCCGGGACAGGGGAACAGATACGCAGTATTTT. Its protein product is CASSPRRDRGTDTQYF.

The J gene is TRBJ1-2, the V gene TRBV27, with D perhaps matching TRBD1 (5 bases). CDR1 and CDR2 from the germline V gene are MNHEY and SMNVEV (reference sequence). The V gene lost 2 bases and the J gene lost 2 bases, with 12 bases spanning the gap. The CDR3 is 15 residues long. CDR3 protein: CASSLVPGPNYGYTF. The CDR3, as DNA: TGTGCCAGCAGTTTAGTTCCAGGGCCCAACTATGGCTACACCTTC.

This clone turned up a few times. V usage is TRBV7-3 and J usage is TRBJ2-2; D is uncertain. The CDR3 is 13 residues long. The ends were cut back, 6 bases at V and 6 bases at J, with 11 bases in the middle. Looked up from germline, CDR1 is SGHTA and CDR2 is FQGTGA. For the CDR3, the DNA is TGTGCCAGCAGTCCCGGCACCTCCGGGGAGCTGTTTTTT. Protein sequence: CASSPGTSGELFF.

The chain employs TRBV28 and TRBJ1-4; D perhaps matches TRBD1 (6 bases). CDR1 MDHEN and CDR2 SYDVKM come from the germline V gene. There are 14 residues in the CDR3. V lost 6 bases and J 8 bases, leaving 16 bases between the germline ends. The CDR3 reads CASRLPGAWEKLFF. The CDR3, as DNA: TGTGCCAGCAGGCTCCCGGGGGCCTGGGAAAAACTGTTTTTT.

The chain links TRBV27 to TRBJ2-7, with a tentative D call TRBD2 (6 bases). The ends were cut back, 6 bases at V and 2 bases at J, with 17 bases in the middle. CDR1 and CDR2 (germline): MNHEY, SMNVEV (reference sequence). The CDR3 has 15 amino acids. In DNA form, the CDR3 reads TGTGCCAGCAGCCCGCAGGCGGGAATCGCCTACGAGCAGTACTTC. It codes for CASSPQAGIAYEQYF.

As DNA, the CDR3 is TGTGCCACCAGCAGAGATCTCGGACAGAAGCTTTGCTTTTGGCAGTACTTC. Translation gives CATSRDLGQKLCFWQYF. This chain connects TRBV15 to TRBJ2-7; perhaps TRBD1 as D (6 bases). There are 17 residues in the CDR3. The V gene lost 0 bases and the J gene lost 9 bases, with 24 bases spanning the gap. Germline V gene lookup returns CDR1 LNHNV and CDR2 YYDKDF (reference sequence). Full variable domain (rest looked up from reference TRBV15 and TRBJ2-7): DAMVIQNPRYQVTQFGKPVTLSCSQTLNHNVMYWYQQKSSQAPKLLFHYYDKDFNNEADTPDNFQSRRPNTSFCFLDIRSPGLGDTAMYLCATSRDLGQKLCFWQYFGPGTRLTVT.

The gene calls are TRBV5-6 and TRBJ2-7; D is unresolved. Trimming took off 2 bases at V and 3 bases at J, with 12 bases between the two ends. Per the germline V gene, CDR1 is SGHDT and CDR2 is YYEEEE. CDR3 size: 14 residues. This CDR3 is CASSFDGLLYEQYF. As DNA, the CDR3 is TGTGCCAGCAGCTTCGACGGGTTACTCTACGAGCAGTACTTC.

The J gene is TRBJ2-7, the V gene TRBV5-4; D gene unclear. V shed 3 bases and J shed 1 base, with 11 bases lying between them. CDR1 is SGHNT, CDR2 YYREEE, per germline (reference sequence). There are 14 residues in the CDR3. CDR3 in DNA: TGTGCCAGCAGCTCCCCGAGCTCATCCTACGAGCAGTACTTC. Translation gives CASSSPSSSYEQYF.

This clone turned up a few times. This sequence joins TRBV21-1 and TRBJ1-1. TRBV21-1 is a pseudogene segment. CDR3 size: 13 residues. The CDR3 spells CASSNARNTEAFF. DNA for the CDR3: TGTGCCAGCAGCAACGCTCGGAACACTGAAGCTTTCTTT.

The rearrangement uses TRBV7-2 and TRBJ2-1; the match to TRBD2 covers 9 bases. The junction had 10 bases not matched to a gene; V was cut back by 3 bases and J by 10 bases. Per the germline V gene, CDR1 is SGHTA and CDR2 is FQGNSA. The CDR3 length is 15 residues. Here the CDR3 DNA reads TGTGCCAGCAGCTTGGGCCTAGCGGGACCCCCCGAGCAGTTCTTC. This encodes CASSLGLAGPPEQFF.

V gene TRBV11-2 combines with J gene TRBJ1-2; 11 bases align to TRBD1. CDR3 length: 15 residues. Germline V gene data show CDR1 as SGHAT and CDR2 as FQNNGV. The J segment lost 0 bases and the V segment lost 5 bases, leaving 2 bases of the junction unmatched. CDR3 protein: CASSRGQGANYGYTF. In DNA form, the CDR3 reads TGTGCCAGCAGCAGGGGACAGGGGGCTAACTATGGCTACACCTTC. The variable domain in full, with the rest retrieved from reference TRBV11-2 and TRBJ1-2, is EAGVAQSPRYKIIEKRQSVAFWCNPISGHATLYWYQQILGQGPKLLIQFQNNGVVDDSQLPKDRFSAERLKGVDSTLKIQPAKLEDSAVYLCASSRGQGANYGYTFGSGTRLTVV.

J is TRBJ2-1 and V is TRBV27; the D gene could be TRBD1 or TRBD2 (5 bases each). Germline CDR1 is MNHEY and CDR2 is SMNVEV (reference sequence). This CDR3 is 14 amino acids long. Trimming left V 8 bases short and J 2 bases short, with 13 bases between. CDR3 in amino acids: CASRDGGPYNEQFF. CDR3 nucleotides: TGTGCCAGCCGGGACGGCGGCCCCTACAATGAGCAGTTCTTC.

This chain joins TRBV6-6 and TRBJ2-7; D ambiguous. The V end lost 2 bases, the J end lost 3 bases, and 8 bases lay between the germline ends. The V gene's germline CDR1 is MNHNY and CDR2 SVGAGI (reference sequence). CDR3 size: 13 residues. CDR3 loop: CASSYGDYYEQYF. CDR3 in DNA: TGTGCCAGCAGTTACGGGGATTACTACGAGCAGTACTTC.

The chain couples TRBV7-3 to TRBJ2-5; weak D call: TRBD2 (7 bases). CDR3 length: 15 residues. Germline V gives CDR1 SGHTA, CDR2 FQGTGA. V shed 5 bases and J shed 2 bases, with 15 bases lying between them. The CDR3 DNA sequence: TGTGCCAGCAGCCCCGCGGGGGCGGAACAAGAGACCCAGTACTTC. It specifies CASSPAGAEQETQYF. The variable domain in full, completed from reference TRBV7-3 and TRBJ2-5, reads GAGVSQTPSNKVTEKGKYVELRCDPISGHTALYWYRQSLGQGPEFLIYFQGTGAADDSGLPNDRFFAVRPEGSVSTLKIQRTERGDSAVYLCASSPAGAEQETQYFGPGTRLLVL.

This clone was seen a few times. V usage is TRBV9 and J usage is TRBJ2-1, with D hard to call. This CDR3 has 11 amino acids. V lost 4 bases and J 7 bases, leaving 6 bases between the germline ends. Germline V gene sequence: CDR1 SGDLS, CDR2 YYNGEE. The CDR3 loop is CASSLRNEQFF. Here the CDR3 DNA reads TGTGCCAGCAGCCTAAGGAATGAGCAGTTCTTC.

This sequence joins TRBV18 and TRBJ2-4; 8 bases map to TRBD2. Germline V CDR1 and CDR2: KGHSH, LQKENI. Trimming removed 6 bases from V and 0 bases from J; junction bases left unmatched: 16. The CDR3 is made up of 19 amino acids. In nucleotides, the CDR3 is TGTGCCAGCTCGCCCTACGGGGGTAGCGGGAAACTAGCCAAAAACATTCAGTACTTC. Protein sequence: CASSPYGGSGKLAKNIQYF.

The sample holds a few counts of this clone. Compared with germline, one end of the junction differs, possibly owing to a read error. The V and J genes are TRBV30 and TRBJ2-7; 8 positions match TRBD1. Germline-derived CDR1 and CDR2 are GTSNPN and SVGIG (reference sequence). CDR3 length equals 14 residues. For the CDR3, the DNA is TGTGCCGGGAGCCCAGGGGGCGGTTCCTACGAGCAGTACTTC. It yields the protein CAGSPGGGSYEQYF.

The chain links TRBV27 to TRBJ2-2; the D gene is possibly TRBD2 (5 bases). This CDR3 is built from 16 residues. Germline V gene data show CDR1 as MNHEY and CDR2 as SMNVEV (reference sequence). V lost 0 bases and J lost 5, with 13 bases in between. Here the CDR3 DNA reads TGTGCCAGCAGTTTATCTTGGGGAGTTGAGACCGGGGAGCTGTTTTTT. Amino acid sequence: CASSLSWGVETGELFF.

The chain recombines TRBV9 with TRBJ2-1; 15 bases fit TRBD2. The CDR3 is 20 residues long. CDR1 is SGDLS, CDR2 YYNGEE, per germline. The J segment lost 0 bases and the V segment lost 3 bases, leaving 10 bases of the junction unmatched. Here the CDR3 reads CASSGGPGLAGGSSYNEQFF. The DNA for the CDR3 is TGTGCCAGCAGCGGAGGCCCAGGACTAGCGGGAGGGAGCTCCTACAATGAGCAGTTCTTC.

V and J are TRBV10-2 and TRBJ2-7, with 10 positions matching TRBD2. Germline assignment: CDR1 WSHSY and CDR2 SAAADI. The CDR3 is made up of 14 amino acids. J gave up 2 bases and V 8 bases, and 6 bases lay outside the gene matches. Here the CDR3 DNA reads TGCGCCAGCTCCCGAGCGGGAGGGACCTACGAGCAGTACTTC. It encodes CASSRAGGTYEQYF.

V is TRBV6-5 and J is TRBJ1-1, with D unresolved. The germline V and J ends were trimmed by 0 bases and 5 bases, with 10 bases remaining between them. Germline values: CDR1 MNHEY, CDR2 SVGAGI. This CDR3 spans 14 amino acids. CDR3 DNA: TGTGCCAGCAGTTACTCGGATCGTCGGACTGAAGCTTTCTTT. Translating gives CASSYSDRRTEAFF.